This T cell receptor beta chain was recorded in a study of human T cells and chemical hapten exposure. Library preparation tagged each individual cDNA molecule with a unique molecular identifier. MiXCR, run by TCRdb on the RACE reads, gives a single entry per CDR3 protein. The sample holds around 130,000 distinct CDR3 sequences, more than 7.5% seen once. The germline gives CDR1 SGHVS, CDR2 FQNEAQ. Deletions cut 5 bases from V and 2 bases from J, with 13 bases between. The CDR3 extends over 14 amino acids. The sample's time point: healthy volunteer bleed at 2 weeks. Unfractionated whole blood was the source of the extracted total RNA.

This TCR came from a male donor in good health. Some clones in this sample may be carry-over from other donors' samples. The specimen was whole blood. The J gene is TRBJ2-7, the V gene TRBV7-8; no clear D. The CDR3 DNA sequence: TGTGCCAGCAGCCACTTACTTGATACCTACGAGCAGTACTTC. Its protein is CASSHLLDTYEQYF.